A selection of T cell receptor beta chains follows, all from one sample in a study of blood T cell repertoires in COVID-19. Generated by immunoSEQ multiplex PCR, the TCRdb table keeps only in-frame clones and is missing some. The sample gives about 21,000 clones, about 89% of which show up once; approximately 17% is in the top ten. Sequenced sample: peripheral blood. Every receptor here comes from a man between 65 and 79 years old with active COVID-19. Each CDR3 is given with its conserved first and last residue. The D gene is left open where the match is weak. Some rows mark clone size as missing; the rest say once, few, many or name a class of expanded clone.

V,size,J,D,DNA,CDR3
TRBV5-1,once,TRBJ2-7,TRBD1,TGCGCCAGCAGCTTAGGGACAGACTACGAGCAGTACTTC,CASSLGTDYEQYF
TRBV5-6,-,TRBJ1-6,TRBD1,TGTGCCAGCAGCTTGAGGTGGGGACAGGGTCATTCACCCCTCCACTTT,CASSLRWGQGHSPLHF
TRBV24-1,-,TRBJ2-1,TRBD2,TGTGCCACCAGTGGCGTTAGCGGGGATGAGCAGTTCTTC,CATSGVSGDEQFF
TRBV29-1,-,TRBJ1-1,-,TGCAGCGTTGTATACGGTACTGAAGCTTTCTTT,CSVVYGTEAFF
TRBV19,-,TRBJ1-2,TRBD1,TGTGCCAGCGCTACATTTTACCGGGACAGAACCTATGGCTACACCTTC,CASATFYRDRTYGYTF
TRBV2,-,TRBJ2-3,TRBD1,TGTGCCAGCAGCATGGACAGGGGCAGAGATACGCAGTATTTT,CASSMDRGRDTQYF
TRBV14,-,TRBJ1-6,TRBD1,TGTGCCAGCAGTTCTTACAGGGGGATGCATTCACCCCTCCACTTT,CASSSYRGMHSPLHF
TRBV30,-,TRBJ2-6,-,TGTGCCTGGAGTCGGGGGGCCAGCTCTGGGGCCAACGTCCTGACTTTC,CAWSRGASSGANVLTF
TRBV21-1,-,TRBJ1-5,-,TGTGCCAGCAGCGGCCCGATGTGGACAGGGCAAGTCAATCAGCCCCAGCATTTT,CASSGPMWTGQVNQPQHF
TRBV19,-,TRBJ1-2,-,TGTGCCAGTTCAGGGTCATCCTATGGCTACACCTTC,CASSGSSYGYTF
TRBV2,-,TRBJ1-6,-,TGTGCCAGCACCGTACAGGGAATAACGTCACCCCTCCACTTT,CASTVQGITSPLHF
TRBV18,once,TRBJ1-5,TRBD1,TGTGCCAGCTCACCATACGGGACAGGGGGCTCGGGACAGCCCCAGCATTTT,CASSPYGTGGSGQPQHF
TRBV7-9,-,TRBJ2-2,TRBD2,TGTGCCAGCACCTTAGGGCTAGCGGGGAACACCGGGGAGCTGTTTTTT,CASTLGLAGNTGELFF
TRBV6-4,-,TRBJ2-1,-,TGTGCCAGCAGTACGCTCAGGGGCAATGAGCAGTTCTTC,CASSTLRGNEQFF
TRBV6-5,-,TRBJ1-6,-,TGTGCCAGCAGGGGTCCCGGGGGGAGTAATTCACCCCTCCACTTT,CASRGPGGSNSPLHF